This TCR beta chain was profiled in a study of T cell repertoires in cytomegalovirus infection. This clonotype was detected only a few times. The antigen remains undetermined. One entry per CDR3 protein, called by TCRdb with MiXCR from the reads. The data hold 700,000 to 950,000 distinct CDR3 sequences, with approximately 32% observed a single time. V was shortened by 1 base and J by 5 bases, with 21 bases between the two germline ends. Germline V lookup: CDR1 LNHNV, CDR2 YYDKDF (reference sequence). This CDR3 has 17 residues. This TCR was sampled from a human donor in good health (CMV status not recorded). Some clones in this sample may be carry-over from other donors' samples. V and J are TRBV15 and TRBJ2-7; a weak D match, TRBD2 (7 bases). The material sequenced was cultured CD8+ T cells from PBMCs, taken from culture after CMV antigen stimulation. The CDR3 is CATSRGPAYRGGDEQYF. The CDR3 DNA is TGTGCCACCAGCAGAGGACCTGCGTACCGCGGGGGCGACGAGCAGTACTTC.